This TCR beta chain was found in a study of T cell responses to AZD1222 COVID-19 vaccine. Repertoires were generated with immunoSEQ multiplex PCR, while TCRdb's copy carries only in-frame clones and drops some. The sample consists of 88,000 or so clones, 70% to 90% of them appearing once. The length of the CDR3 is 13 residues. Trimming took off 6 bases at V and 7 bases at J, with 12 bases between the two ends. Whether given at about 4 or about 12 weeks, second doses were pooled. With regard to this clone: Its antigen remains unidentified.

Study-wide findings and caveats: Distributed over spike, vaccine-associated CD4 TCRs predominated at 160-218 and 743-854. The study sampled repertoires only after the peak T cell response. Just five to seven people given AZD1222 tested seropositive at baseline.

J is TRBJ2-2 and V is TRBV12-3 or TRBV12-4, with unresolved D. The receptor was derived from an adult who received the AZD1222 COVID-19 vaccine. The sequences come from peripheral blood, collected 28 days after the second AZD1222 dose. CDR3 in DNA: TGTGCCAGCAGCACCCAGACGGGCGGGGAGCTGTTTTTT. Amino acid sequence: CASSTQTGGELFF.